These T cell receptor beta chains were read from a single sample in a study of graft-versus-host responses after intestinal transplantation. These receptors have no known antigen. The table came from immunoSEQ multiplex PCR; TCRdb's copy has only in-frame clones and leaves some out. Of roughly 100,000 clones listed, 75% to 95% are singletons. Sequenced here: unstimulated CD4+ T cells sorted from spleen or lymph node cells, sampled before transplant. These receptors all come from a human donor who was the organ donor for an intestinal transplant. The CDR3 runs from the conserved cysteine through the conserved F or W. Each record gives: J gene, V gene, CDR3 length, clone size, D gene, CDR3 protein, CDR3 DNA. D genes are given only for firm matches. Only part of the rows carry a size: once, few, many, or a class if the clone is expanded.

j_call: TRBJ2-3
v_call: TRBV9
cdr3_length: 19
clone_size: once
d_call: TRBD2
cdr3_aa: CASSVGHRTSGGASDTQYF
cdr3_nt: TGTGCCAGCAGCGTAGGTCACCGGACTAGCGGGGGGGCCTCAGATACGCAGTATTTT

j_call: TRBJ2-5
v_call: TRBV27
cdr3_length: 13
clone_size: NA
d_call: TRBD1
cdr3_aa: CASSRQGRETQYF
cdr3_nt: TGTGCCAGCAGTCGACAGGGAAGAGAGACCCAGTACTTC

j_call: TRBJ2-3
v_call: TRBV5-1
cdr3_length: 15
clone_size: NA
d_call: TRBD2
cdr3_aa: CASSLRLAGVDTQYF
cdr3_nt: TGCGCCAGCAGCTTGAGACTAGCGGGGGTAGATACGCAGTATTTT

j_call: TRBJ1-4
v_call: TRBV4-3
cdr3_length: 15
clone_size: NA
d_call: TRBD1
cdr3_aa: CASSQTGTGVEKLFF
cdr3_nt: TGCGCCAGCAGCCAAACCGGGACAGGGGTCGAAAAACTGTTTTTT

j_call: TRBJ2-2
v_call: TRBV4-1
cdr3_length: 12
clone_size: NA
d_call: NA
cdr3_aa: CASGGANGELFF
cdr3_nt: TGCGCCAGCGGGGGGGCTAACGGGGAGCTGTTTTTT

j_call: TRBJ1-2
v_call: TRBV21-1
cdr3_length: 11
clone_size: NA
d_call: NA
cdr3_aa: CASSKGGQARF
cdr3_nt: TGTGCCAGCAGCAAAGGGGGGCAGGCGCGCTTC

j_call: TRBJ1-2
v_call: TRBV19
cdr3_length: 12
clone_size: NA
d_call: NA
cdr3_aa: CASNDRITGYTF
cdr3_nt: TGTGCCAGTAATGACAGAATTACTGGCTACACCTTC

j_call: TRBJ1-6
v_call: TRBV19
cdr3_length: 14
clone_size: few
d_call: TRBD1
cdr3_aa: CASSTPGQNSPLHF
cdr3_nt: TGTGCCAGTAGTACCCCGGGACAGAATTCACCCCTCCACTTT

j_call: TRBJ2-3
v_call: TRBV9
cdr3_length: 15
clone_size: NA
d_call: TRBD1
cdr3_aa: CASSHLRQGRDTQYF
cdr3_nt: TGTGCCAGCAGCCACCTAAGACAGGGACGGGATACGCAGTATTTT

j_call: TRBJ2-2
v_call: TRBV6-6
cdr3_length: 14
clone_size: NA
d_call: NA
cdr3_aa: CASSYRGNTGELFF
cdr3_nt: TGTGCCAGCAGTTACAGGGGAAACACCGGGGAGCTGTTTTTT

j_call: TRBJ1-6
v_call: TRBV19
cdr3_length: 15
clone_size: NA
d_call: NA
cdr3_aa: CASSIGGSYNSPLHF
cdr3_nt: TGTGCCAGTAGTATCGGGGGATCCTATAATTCACCCCTCCACTTT

j_call: TRBJ1-2
v_call: TRBV6-6
cdr3_length: 10
clone_size: few
d_call: NA
cdr3_aa: CAISGVGYTF
cdr3_nt: TGTGCCATCAGCGGGGTCGGCTACACCTTC

j_call: TRBJ2-7
v_call: TRBV21-1
cdr3_length: 17
clone_size: NA
d_call: NA
cdr3_aa: CASSNKEQVALIYEQYF
cdr3_nt: TGTGCCAGCAGCAATAAGGAACAGGTCGCCCTGATCTACGAGCAGTACTTC

j_call: TRBJ2-7
v_call: TRBV5-1
cdr3_length: 13
clone_size: NA
d_call: NA
cdr3_aa: CASSLAGTYEQYF
cdr3_nt: TGCGCCAGCAGCTTAGCAGGGACCTACGAGCAGTACTTC

j_call: TRBJ2-1
v_call: TRBV6-1
cdr3_length: 13
clone_size: NA
d_call: TRBD1
cdr3_aa: CASSLLGQGEQFF
cdr3_nt: TGTGCCAGCAGTCTTTTAGGACAGGGTGAGCAGTTCTTC

j_call: TRBJ2-7
v_call: TRBV28
cdr3_length: 15
clone_size: once
d_call: NA
cdr3_aa: CASSPSGATVYEQYF
cdr3_nt: TGTGCCAGCAGCCCATCAGGGGCCACGGTCTACGAGCAGTACTTC

j_call: TRBJ2-1
v_call: TRBV13
cdr3_length: 14
clone_size: NA
d_call: TRBD2
cdr3_aa: CASRLAGGLYEQFF
cdr3_nt: TGTGCCAGCAGACTAGCGGGGGGGTTGTATGAGCAGTTCTTC

j_call: TRBJ2-2
v_call: TRBV11-3
cdr3_length: 20
clone_size: NA
d_call: TRBD1
cdr3_aa: CASSLVTLLSTGPHTGELFF
cdr3_nt: TGTGCCAGCAGCTTAGTAACCCTTCTATCGACAGGGCCTCACACCGGGGAGCTGTTTTTT

j_call: TRBJ2-3
v_call: TRBV6-6
cdr3_length: 15
clone_size: few
d_call: NA
cdr3_aa: CASSYFRGGTDTQYF
cdr3_nt: TGTGCCAGCAGTTACTTTCGGGGAGGCACAGATACGCAGTATTTT

j_call: TRBJ1-6
v_call: TRBV5-1
cdr3_length: 14
clone_size: NA
d_call: NA
cdr3_aa: CASTQDTSPSPLHF
cdr3_nt: TGCGCCAGCACACAGGACACGTCACCTTCACCCCTCCACTTT

j_call: TRBJ2-7
v_call: TRBV14
cdr3_length: 14
clone_size: few
d_call: TRBD1
cdr3_aa: CASSPGTGLGEQYF
cdr3_nt: TGTGCCAGCAGCCCTGGGACAGGGCTTGGCGAGCAGTACTTC

j_call: TRBJ2-6
v_call: TRBV10-3
cdr3_length: 18
clone_size: once
d_call: NA
cdr3_aa: CAISEGRRSLGGANVLTF
cdr3_nt: TGTGCCATCAGTGAGGGGAGACGGTCTCTCGGTGGGGCCAACGTCCTGACTTTC

j_call: TRBJ2-5
v_call: TRBV7-2
cdr3_length: 15
clone_size: NA
d_call: TRBD2
cdr3_aa: CASSLGAGTKGTQYF
cdr3_nt: TGTGCCAGCAGCTTAGGAGCCGGGACTAAGGGGACCCAGTACTTC

j_call: TRBJ2-1
v_call: TRBV9
cdr3_length: 12
clone_size: NA
d_call: NA
cdr3_aa: CASSSGVGEQFF
cdr3_nt: TGTGCCAGCAGCTCAGGGGTAGGTGAGCAGTTCTTC

j_call: TRBJ1-1
v_call: TRBV6-8
cdr3_length: 19
clone_size: NA
d_call: TRBD1
cdr3_aa: CASSSRDRGFPQGATEAFF
cdr3_nt: TGTGCCAGCAGTTCCCGGGACAGGGGGTTCCCACAAGGGGCCACTGAAGCTTTCTTT

j_call: TRBJ2-7
v_call: TRBV4-1
cdr3_length: 14
clone_size: NA
d_call: TRBD1
cdr3_aa: CASSQTGTGPWQYF
cdr3_nt: TGCGCCAGCAGCCAGACCGGGACAGGGCCCTGGCAGTACTTC

j_call: TRBJ1-2
v_call: TRBV10-3
cdr3_length: 13
clone_size: NA
d_call: TRBD1
cdr3_aa: CAIRSGQGVGYTF
cdr3_nt: TGTGCCATCAGATCAGGACAGGGGGTTGGCTACACCTTC

j_call: TRBJ1-1
v_call: TRBV4-1
cdr3_length: 18
clone_size: NA
d_call: NA
cdr3_aa: CASSQEGPGAGRSTEAFF
cdr3_nt: TGCGCCAGCAGCCAAGAAGGCCCAGGGGCCGGGAGGAGCACTGAAGCTTTCTTT

j_call: TRBJ2-1
v_call: TRBV4-1
cdr3_length: 14
clone_size: NA
d_call: NA
cdr3_aa: CASSQGVISAEQFF
cdr3_nt: TGCGCCAGCAGCCAAGGGGTCATTAGCGCCGAGCAGTTCTTC

j_call: TRBJ1-4
v_call: TRBV4-1
cdr3_length: 19
clone_size: NA
d_call: TRBD1
cdr3_aa: CASSQDLTGTVSTNEKLFF
cdr3_nt: TGCGCCAGCAGCCAAGATTTGACCGGGACAGTATCGACTAATGAAAAACTGTTTTTT

j_call: TRBJ2-5
v_call: TRBV5-4
cdr3_length: 16
clone_size: NA
d_call: TRBD2
cdr3_aa: CASSLAGTSGGETQYF
cdr3_nt: TGTGCCAGCAGCTTGGCCGGGACTAGCGGGGGAGAGACCCAGTACTTC

j_call: TRBJ1-4
v_call: TRBV4-1
cdr3_length: 11
clone_size: few
d_call: NA
cdr3_aa: CASSQDKKLFF
cdr3_nt: TGCGCCAGCAGCCAAGACAAAAAACTGTTTTTT

j_call: TRBJ2-1
v_call: TRBV12-5
cdr3_length: 14
clone_size: NA
d_call: NA
cdr3_aa: CASGLPLSQNEQFF
cdr3_nt: TGTGCTAGTGGTTTGCCTCTCTCCCAGAATGAGCAGTTCTTC

j_call: TRBJ2-6
v_call: TRBV5-1
cdr3_length: 18
clone_size: NA
d_call: NA
cdr3_aa: CASSLDPGRVSGANVLTF
cdr3_nt: TGCGCCAGCAGCTTGGATCCAGGGCGCGTCTCTGGGGCCAACGTCCTGACTTTC

j_call: TRBJ1-6
v_call: TRBV4-1
cdr3_length: 17
clone_size: NA
d_call: TRBD1
cdr3_aa: CASSQARTGGWNSPLHF
cdr3_nt: TGCGCCAGCAGCCAAGCCCGGACAGGGGGCTGGAATTCACCCCTCCACTTT

j_call: TRBJ2-7
v_call: TRBV6-5
cdr3_length: 13
clone_size: NA
d_call: NA
cdr3_aa: CASSPGGSYEQYF
cdr3_nt: TGTGCCAGCAGTCCCGGGGGCTCCTACGAGCAGTACTTC

j_call: TRBJ2-7
v_call: TRBV6-1
cdr3_length: 15
clone_size: NA
d_call: NA
cdr3_aa: CASRPGRFLSYEQYF
cdr3_nt: TGTGCCAGCAGGCCCGGCAGGTTCCTTTCCTACGAGCAGTACTTC

j_call: TRBJ1-4
v_call: TRBV30
cdr3_length: 10
clone_size: NA
d_call: NA
cdr3_aa: CAWSQEKLFF
cdr3_nt: TGTGCCTGGAGCCAAGAAAAACTGTTTTTT

j_call: TRBJ2-6
v_call: TRBV9
cdr3_length: 17
clone_size: NA
d_call: NA
cdr3_aa: CASSLRVLPSGANVLTF
cdr3_nt: TGTGCCAGCAGCTTACGGGTACTTCCCTCTGGGGCCAACGTCCTGACTTTC

j_call: TRBJ1-5
v_call: TRBV19
cdr3_length: 13
clone_size: few
d_call: NA
cdr3_aa: CASSFHSNQPQHF
cdr3_nt: TGTGCCAGTAGTTTTCATAGCAATCAGCCCCAGCATTTT